Included here is one T cell receptor beta chain sequence, with context. Its antigen remains unknown. The entry originates in a study of cytomegalovirus exposure and HLA in healthy donors. Points from the study as a whole: Generally TCR sequences proved uncommon, though certain public TCRs appeared in numerous donors. Confirmation was obtained in vitro that a few CMV-associated chains are specific for CMV antigens.

Profiling relied on immunoSEQ multiplex PCR, and the TCRdb table lists in-frame clones only, not all of them. This table has 50,000 to 65,000 clones, approximately 89% appearing once. Germline V lookup: CDR1 SNHLY, CDR2 FYNNEI. The V and J ends lost 6 bases and 9 bases, in that order; junction bases with no gene match: 8. This CDR3 comprises 13 residues. This clonotype was obtained from a young woman in good health and CMV-seronegative. The rearrangement links TRBV2 to TRBJ2-1; 7 nucleotides align to TRBD2. What was sequenced was PBMCs. The CDR3 spells CASSTGGRGEQFF. The CDR3 coding sequence is TGTGCCAGCAGCACGGGGGGACGGGGTGAGCAGTTCTTC.